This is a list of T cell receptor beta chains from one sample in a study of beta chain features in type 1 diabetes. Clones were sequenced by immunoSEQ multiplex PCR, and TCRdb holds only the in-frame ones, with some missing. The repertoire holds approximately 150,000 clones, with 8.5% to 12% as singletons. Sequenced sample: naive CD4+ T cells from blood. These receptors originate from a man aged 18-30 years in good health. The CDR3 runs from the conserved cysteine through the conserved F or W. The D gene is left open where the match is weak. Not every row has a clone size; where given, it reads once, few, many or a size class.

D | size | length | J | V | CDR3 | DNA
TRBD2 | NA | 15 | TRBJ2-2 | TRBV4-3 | CASSQGGAGTGELFF | TGCGCCAGCAGCCAGGGAGGGGCGGGCACCGGGGAGCTGTTTTTT
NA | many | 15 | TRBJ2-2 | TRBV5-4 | CASSEAFGGTGELFF | TGTGCCAGCAGCGAGGCCTTCGGGGGCACCGGGGAGCTGTTTTTT
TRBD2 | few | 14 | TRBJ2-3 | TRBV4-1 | CASRLAASTDTQYF | TGCGCCAGCCGCCTAGCGGCGAGCACAGATACGCAGTATTTT
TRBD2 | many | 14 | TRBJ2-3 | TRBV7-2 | CASSRLAGLDTQYF | TGTGCCAGCAGCAGACTAGCGGGGTTAGATACGCAGTATTTT
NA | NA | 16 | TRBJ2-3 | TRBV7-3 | CASSSLLLASTDTQYF | TGTGCCAGCAGCTCCCTACTTCTTGCTAGCACAGATACGCAGTATTTT
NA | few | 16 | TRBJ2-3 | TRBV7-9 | CASSFALRGSTDTQYF | TGTGCCAGCAGCTTTGCGTTACGGGGTAGCACAGATACGCAGTATTTT
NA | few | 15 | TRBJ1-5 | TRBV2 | CASSELSGVPQPQHF | TGTGCCAGCAGTGAACTATCAGGGGTACCTCAGCCCCAGCATTTT
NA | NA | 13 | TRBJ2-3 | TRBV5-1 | CASSQLSTDTQYF | TGCGCCAGCAGCCAACTTAGCACAGATACGCAGTATTTT
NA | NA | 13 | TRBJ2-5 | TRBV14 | CASSIAPQETQYF | TGTGCCAGCAGCATAGCGCCCCAAGAGACCCAGTACTTC
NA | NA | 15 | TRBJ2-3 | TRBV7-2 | CASSLGGGTIDTQYF | TGTGCCAGCAGCTTAGGTGGGGGGACCATAGATACGCAGTATTTT
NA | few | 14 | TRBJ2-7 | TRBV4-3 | CASSQAPTGYEQYF | TGCGCCAGCAGCCAAGCTCCCACCGGCTACGAGCAGTACTTC
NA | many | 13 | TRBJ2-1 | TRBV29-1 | CSVEDREDNEQFF | TGCAGCGTTGAAGATCGCGAAGACAATGAGCAGTTCTTC
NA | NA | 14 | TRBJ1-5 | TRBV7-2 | CASSPQGKNQPQHF | TGTGCCAGCAGCCCACAGGGAAAAAATCAGCCCCAGCATTTT
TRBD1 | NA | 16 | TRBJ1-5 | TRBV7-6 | CASSLVATGGLQPQHF | TGTGCCAGCAGCTTAGTAGCGACAGGGGGTTTACAGCCCCAGCATTTT
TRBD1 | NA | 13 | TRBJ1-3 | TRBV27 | CASKTGAGNTIYF | TGTGCCAGCAAAACAGGGGCCGGAAACACCATATATTTT
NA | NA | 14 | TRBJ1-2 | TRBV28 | CASSLGDRTYGYTF | TGTGCCAGCAGTTTAGGCGACAGGACCTATGGCTACACCTTC
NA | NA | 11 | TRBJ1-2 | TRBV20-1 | CSASGNYGYTF | TGCAGTGCTTCAGGGAACTATGGCTACACCTTC
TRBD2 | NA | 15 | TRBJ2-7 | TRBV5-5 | CASSLGSGETYEQYF | TGTGCCAGCAGCCTGGGTAGCGGGGAGACCTACGAGCAGTACTTC
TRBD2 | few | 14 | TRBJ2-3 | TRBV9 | CASSVVGGANTQYF | TGTGCCAGCAGCGTAGTCGGGGGGGCCAATACGCAGTATTTT
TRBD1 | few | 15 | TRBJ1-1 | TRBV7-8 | CASSLGPGGNTEAFF | TGTGCCAGCAGCTTAGGTCCAGGGGGCAACACTGAAGCTTTCTTT
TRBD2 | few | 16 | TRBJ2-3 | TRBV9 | CASSVEASGVTDTQYF | TGTGCCAGCAGCGTAGAGGCTAGCGGGGTCACAGATACGCAGTATTTT
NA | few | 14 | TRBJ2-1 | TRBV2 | CASRAQGTYNEQFF | TGTGCCAGCAGGGCCCAGGGGACCTACAATGAGCAGTTCTTC
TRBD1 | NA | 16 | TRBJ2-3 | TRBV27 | CASSSIYRGRRDTQYF | TGTGCCAGCAGTTCCATATACAGGGGGCGGCGAGATACGCAGTATTTT
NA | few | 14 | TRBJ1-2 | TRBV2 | CASSAQGSGYGYTF | TGTGCCAGCAGTGCCCAGGGTTCGGGCTATGGCTACACCTTC
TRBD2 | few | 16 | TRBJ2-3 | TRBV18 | CASSLSYAGDTDTQYF | TGTGCCAGCTCACTCTCCTATGCGGGGGACACAGATACGCAGTATTTT
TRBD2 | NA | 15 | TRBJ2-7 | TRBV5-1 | CASSLLAGGLYEQYF | TGCGCCAGCAGCTTGTTGGCGGGGGGCCTCTACGAGCAGTACTTC
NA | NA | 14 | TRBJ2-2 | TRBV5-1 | CASSLDPGPGELFF | TGCGCCAGCAGCTTGGACCCAGGGCCCGGGGAGCTGTTTTTT
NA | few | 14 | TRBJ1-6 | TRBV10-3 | CAISGGGYNSPLHF | TGTGCCATCAGTGGGGGGGGGTATAATTCACCCCTCCACTTT
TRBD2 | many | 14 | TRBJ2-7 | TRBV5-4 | CASSRREGPYEQYF | TGTGCCAGCAGCCGTAGGGAGGGCCCCTACGAGCAGTACTTC
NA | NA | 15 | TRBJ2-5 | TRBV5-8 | CASSLGRSGKETQYF | TGTGCCAGCAGCTTGGGACGGTCAGGGAAAGAGACCCAGTACTTC
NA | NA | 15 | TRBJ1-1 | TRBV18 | CASSLSTDMNTEAFF | TGTGCCAGCTCGTTAAGCACAGACATGAACACTGAAGCTTTCTTT
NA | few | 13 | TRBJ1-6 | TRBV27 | CASTEGRDSPLHF | TGTGCCAGCACTGAGGGAAGGGATTCACCCCTCCACTTT
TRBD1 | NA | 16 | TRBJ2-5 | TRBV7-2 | CASSLDTGGYQETQYF | TGTGCCAGCAGCTTAGACACAGGGGGGTACCAAGAGACCCAGTACTTC
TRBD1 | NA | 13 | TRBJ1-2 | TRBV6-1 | CASLGLTGLGYTF | TGTGCCAGCCTCGGTTTGACAGGGCTTGGCTACACCTTC
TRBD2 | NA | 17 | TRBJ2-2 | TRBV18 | CASSPLLAGVNTGELFF | TGTGCCAGCTCACCACTACTAGCGGGGGTGAACACCGGGGAGCTGTTTTTT
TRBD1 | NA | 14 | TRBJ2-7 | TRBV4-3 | CASSQPGQTYEQYF | TGCGCCAGCAGCCAACCGGGACAGACCTACGAGCAGTACTTC
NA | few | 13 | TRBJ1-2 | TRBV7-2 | CASSLEGGRGYTF | TGTGCCAGCAGCTTAGAGGGGGGGAGGGGCTACACCTTC
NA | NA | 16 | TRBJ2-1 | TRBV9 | CASANPLGRDGAGKFF | TGTGCCAGCGCTAACCCCTTAGGACGGGACGGGGCGGGGAAGTTCTTC
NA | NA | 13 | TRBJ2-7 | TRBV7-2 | CASSLGTTYEQYF | TGTGCCAGCAGCTTAGGGACTACCTACGAGCAGTACTTC
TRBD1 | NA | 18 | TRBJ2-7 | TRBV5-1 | CASSRNRGQGQLSYEQYF | TGCGCCAGCAGCCGAAACCGTGGGCAGGGACAGCTCTCCTACGAGCAGTACTTC
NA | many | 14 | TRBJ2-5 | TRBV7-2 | CASSLQGGAETQYF | TGTGCCAGCAGCCTACAGGGTGGGGCGGAGACCCAGTACTTC
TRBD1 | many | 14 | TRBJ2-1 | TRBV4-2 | CASSQDTGVNEQFF | TGTGCCAGCAGCCAAGATACAGGGGTGAATGAGCAGTTCTTC
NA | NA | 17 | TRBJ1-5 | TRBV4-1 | CASSQDQGWGSNQPQHF | TGCGCCAGCAGCCAAGATCAAGGTTGGGGCAGCAATCAGCCCCAGCATTTT
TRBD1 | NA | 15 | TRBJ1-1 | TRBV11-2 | CASSTHRGKNTEAFF | TGTGCCAGCAGCACCCACAGGGGCAAGAACACTGAAGCTTTCTTT
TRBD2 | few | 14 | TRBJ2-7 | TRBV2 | CASSVGLITYEQYF | TGTGCCAGCAGTGTGGGACTAATTACCTACGAGCAGTACTTC